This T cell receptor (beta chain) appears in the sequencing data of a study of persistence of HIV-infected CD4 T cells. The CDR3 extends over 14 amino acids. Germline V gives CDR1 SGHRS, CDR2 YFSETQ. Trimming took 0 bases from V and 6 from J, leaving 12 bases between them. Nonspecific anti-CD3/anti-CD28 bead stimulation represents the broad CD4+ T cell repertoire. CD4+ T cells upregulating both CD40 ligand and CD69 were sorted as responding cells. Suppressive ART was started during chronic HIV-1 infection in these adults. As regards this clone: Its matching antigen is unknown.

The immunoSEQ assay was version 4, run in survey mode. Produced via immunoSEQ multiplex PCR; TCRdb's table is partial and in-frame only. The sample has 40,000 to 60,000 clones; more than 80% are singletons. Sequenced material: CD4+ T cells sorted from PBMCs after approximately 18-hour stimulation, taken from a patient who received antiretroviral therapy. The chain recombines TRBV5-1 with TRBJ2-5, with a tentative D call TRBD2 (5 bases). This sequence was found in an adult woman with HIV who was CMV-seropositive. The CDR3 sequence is CASSLGGESKTQYF. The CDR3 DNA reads TGCGCCAGCAGCTTGGGTGGGGAGTCGAAGACCCAGTACTTC.